These 14 T cell receptor beta chains originate from one sample sequenced in a study of blood T cells in healthy people across ages. It was with a sample-barcoded 5' primer and a J-beta primer mix that a second PCR of roughly 7 to 12 cycles was run. From the 5' RACE reads, TCRdb called clonotypes with MiXCR, one entry per CDR3 protein. The sample includes around 1.1 million distinct CDR3 sequences, 35% to 45% of them seen just once. Sequencing input: blood. These receptors came from a man between 18 and 29 years old in good health.

The chain recombines TRBV19 with TRBJ2-5; 9 bases line up with TRBD1. The CDR3 has 15 amino acids. With 5 bases clipped from V and 11 bases from J, the junction kept 15 bases outside the gene matches. In germline, CDR1 is LNHDA, CDR2 SQIVND (reference sequence). The CDR3 region has the DNA TGTGCCAGTAGTCGGACAGGGGACACGTACAATGAGCAGTACTTC. Its protein is CASSRTGDTYNEQYF.

V is TRBV6-2 or TRBV6-3 and J is TRBJ2-1, with 7 bases matching TRBD1. The CDR3 is 14 residues long. J gave up 10 bases and V 5 bases, and 11 bases lay outside the gene matches. Germline assignment: CDR1 MNHEY and CDR2 SVGEGT. In DNA form, the CDR3 reads TGTGCCAGCAGTCAGCGACAGGGACGGCGCGAGCAGTTCTTC. Its protein is CASSQRQGRREQFF.

The chain couples TRBV9 to TRBJ1-6; D is perhaps TRBD1 (5 bases). Germline V gene lookup returns CDR1 SGDLS and CDR2 YYNGEE. Trimming cost V 4 bases and J 7 bases, with 15 bases left between them. This CDR3 contains 15 residues. The CDR3 DNA is TGTGCCAGCAGCCAACGGGGGTTCGCCAATTCACCCCTCCACTTT. Its protein product is CASSQRGFANSPLHF.

J is TRBJ1-1 and V is TRBV4-2, with 7 bases fitting TRBD1. This CDR3 has 16 residues. From germline, CDR1 is LGHNA and CDR2 YNFKEQ. The J segment lost 2 bases and the V segment lost 1 base, leaving 7 bases of the junction unmatched. CDR3 nucleotide sequence: TGTGCCAGCAGCCAAGGTCCAGGGGGAGGTAACACTGAAGCTTTCTTT. Its protein is CASSQGPGGGNTEAFF.

This clonotype showed up just a few times. The genes are TRBV12-3 or TRBV12-4 and TRBJ1-2; 7 bases fit TRBD1. This CDR3 is built from 12 residues. The junction had 8 bases not matched to a gene; V was cut back by 6 bases and J by 10 bases. The CDR3 spells CASSLTGSDYTF. CDR3 in DNA: TGTGCCAGCAGCCTGACAGGGAGTGACTACACCTTC.

The V gene is TRBV7-2, the J gene TRBJ1-2; D call uncertain. Trimming cost V 5 bases and J 6 bases, with 16 bases left between them. Germline CDR1 SGHTA, CDR2 FQGNSA. This CDR3 is 14 amino acids long. CDR3 in amino acids: CASSPDGREDGYTF. The DNA of the CDR3 is TGTGCCAGCAGCCCCGATGGCCGAGAGGATGGCTACACCTTC.

This clonotype was counted between two and nine times. This sequence joins TRBV30 and TRBJ2-3; no firm D call. This CDR3 has 14 residues. Trimming took off 4 bases at V and 0 bases at J, with 11 bases between the two ends. Germline V gene lookup returns CDR1 GTSNPN and CDR2 SVGIG (reference sequence). The CDR3 loop reads CAWKFGGSTDTQYF. In DNA form, the CDR3 reads TGTGCCTGGAAGTTTGGCGGTAGCACAGATACGCAGTATTTT.

The chain uses TRBV12-5 and TRBJ2-7; perhaps TRBD2 as D (5 bases). The CDR3 is 11 residues long. Germline values: CDR1 LGHNT, CDR2 FRNRAP. V shed 7 bases and J shed 4 bases, with 8 bases lying between them. CDR3 DNA sequence: TGTGCTAGTGCCCGGGGATACGAGCAGTACTTC. It yields the protein CASARGYEQYF.

This clonotype showed up just a few times. The chain is built from TRBV7-9 and TRBJ2-5; 8 bases match TRBD1. Looked up from germline, CDR1 is SEHNR and CDR2 is FQNEAQ (reference sequence). Trimming removed 5 bases from V and 2 bases from J; junction bases left unmatched: 7. This CDR3 has 15 amino acids. CDR3 residues: CASSNTGQGQETQYF. DNA for the CDR3: TGTGCCAGCAGCAATACTGGACAGGGACAAGAGACCCAGTACTTC.

This clonotype was counted between two and nine times. This CDR3 is CASRAVAAEQFF. The CDR3 bases are TGCGCCAGCAGGGCGGTGGCGGCTGAGCAGTTCTTC. The genes are TRBV5-1 and TRBJ2-1; D gene uncertain. Trimming removed 5 bases from V and 9 bases from J, with 12 bases in between. This CDR3 comprises 12 residues. Germline V CDR1 and CDR2: SGHRS, YFSETQ.

The J gene is TRBJ1-2, the V gene TRBV6-5, with D perhaps matching TRBD1 (6 bases). Germline V lookup: CDR1 MNHEY, CDR2 SVGAGI. V dropped 5 bases and J dropped 7 bases, with 17 bases sitting between them. The CDR3 totals 14 residues. The CDR3 is CASSTTGSVGGYTF. DNA of the CDR3: TGTGCCAGCAGTACCACAGGGTCGGTGGGTGGCTACACCTTC.

This clonotype has just one count. The chain couples TRBV5-6 to TRBJ1-2; the D is unclear. The CDR3 totals 16 residues. Trimming shortened V by 0 bases and J by 2 bases, and 14 bases separated the two germline ends. Germline V CDR1 and CDR2: SGHDT, YYEEEE. The CDR3 coding sequence is TGTGCCAGCAGCTTGGCGGGAGAGGCTATCAACTATGGCTACACCTTC. Its translation is CASSLAGEAINYGYTF.

At least ten counts were recorded for this clonotype. V usage is TRBV12-3 or TRBV12-4 and J usage is TRBJ2-5; 7 bases fit TRBD1. V was clipped by 5 bases and J by 2 bases; unmatched bases: 8. CDR3 length: 15 amino acids. The CDR3 sequence: CASSPRTGDQETQYF. CDR3 bases: TGTGCCAGCAGTCCCCGGACAGGTGATCAAGAGACCCAGTACTTC.

This clonotype has at least ten counts. The gene calls are TRBV6-6 and TRBJ2-1; D is tentatively TRBD1 or TRBD2 (6 bases each). V lost 2 bases, J lost 5 bases, and 13 bases lay in between. There are 15 residues in the CDR3. CDR1 is MNHNY and CDR2 is SVGAGI in the germline V gene (reference sequence). The CDR3 loop is CASSYGRTENNEQFF. The CDR3 nucleotides are TGTGCCAGCAGTTACGGGAGGACAGAGAACAATGAGCAGTTCTTC.